The 30 T cell receptor beta chains listed next were all sequenced from one sample in a study of cytomegalovirus exposure and HLA in healthy donors. Repertoires were generated with immunoSEQ multiplex PCR, while TCRdb's copy carries only in-frame clones and drops some. The sample lists about 160,000 clones; 86% were seen once. Sequencing was performed on PBMCs. These receptors were obtained from a woman younger than 30 in good health and CMV-seronegative.

The rearrangement joins TRBV7-6 to TRBJ2-5; tentatively, D is TRBD2 (6 bases). The CDR3 covers 14 residues. V gave up 5 bases and J gave up 5 bases, with 15 bases separating them. Germline CDR1 is SGHVS and CDR2 is FNYEAQ. The CDR3 loop is CASSNFGGGETQYF. CDR3 nucleotide sequence: TGTGCCAGCAGCAACTTCGGGGGTGGCGAGACCCAGTACTTC.

This clone has only one observation. The rearrangement joins TRBV5-8 to TRBJ1-2, with 9 bases aligning to TRBD1. Germline CDR1 and CDR2: SGHTS and YDEGEE. V lost 3 bases to trimming and J lost 4 bases; unmatched junction nucleotides: 1. The CDR3 consists of 13 residues. In DNA, the CDR3 is TGTGCCAGCAGCTCGGGACAGGGCTATGGCTACACCTTC. Protein sequence: CASSSGQGYGYTF.

V usage is TRBV6-5 and J usage is TRBJ2-5; 9 nucleotides agree with TRBD2. The CDR3 runs 15 residues. Trimming took 6 bases from V and 2 from J; bases not matched to a gene: 7. The germline CDR1 and CDR2 sequences are MNHEY and SVGAGI. Written as DNA, the CDR3 is TGTGCCAGCAGCTTTCTAGCGGGGCAACAAGAGACCCAGTACTTC. Its protein product is CASSFLAGQQETQYF.

The genes are TRBV2 and TRBJ2-1, with TRBD2 as a possible D gene (5 bases). The CDR3 consists of 17 residues. Between the trimmed V and J ends, which lost 3 bases and 0 bases, there was a span of 15 bases. The germline V gene has CDR1 SNHLY and CDR2 FYNNEI. The CDR3 spells CASSDWLARSSYNEQFF. In DNA, the CDR3 is TGTGCCAGCAGTGATTGGCTAGCCCGAAGCTCCTACAATGAGCAGTTCTTC.

CDR3 loop: CASSIGDRLYSNQPQHF. CDR3 nucleotides: TGTGCCAGTAGTATAGGAGACAGGCTCTATAGCAATCAGCCCCAGCATTTT. The genes are TRBV19 and TRBJ1-5; possibly TRBD1 for D (6 bases). The CDR3 spans 17 residues. Between the trimmed V and J ends, which lost 1 base and 0 bases, there was a span of 13 bases. Germline V gene data show CDR1 as LNHDA and CDR2 as SQIVND (reference sequence).

The V and J genes are TRBV2 and TRBJ2-7; 10 bases agree with TRBD2. The length of the CDR3 is 16 residues. Germline V gives CDR1 SNHLY, CDR2 FYNNEI. The V segment lost 4 bases and the J segment 2 bases; nucleotides outside the gene matches: 8. The CDR3 DNA sequence: TGTGCCAGCAGTGCCCTCACTAGCGGGGATCCCTACGAGCAGTACTTC. Protein sequence: CASSALTSGDPYEQYF.

This CDR3 is CASSFEQSLEAFF. CDR3 in DNA: TGTGCCAGCAGCTTTGAACAGTCCCTTGAAGCTTTCTTT. This rearrangement joins TRBV5-5 to TRBJ1-1; D unclear. The CDR3 runs to 13 residues. V shed 2 bases and J shed 7 bases, with 12 bases lying between them. Germline CDR1 and CDR2: SGHKS and YYEKEE (reference sequence).

V is TRBV13 and J is TRBJ2-4; no definite D call. Germline CDR1 PRHDT, CDR2 FYEKMQ (reference sequence). Trimming left V 0 bases short and J 0 bases short, with 9 bases between. There are 16 residues in the CDR3. The CDR3 is CASSLGSYLAKNIQYF. CDR3 sequence (DNA): TGTGCCAGCAGCTTAGGGTCTTATCTAGCCAAAAACATTCAGTACTTC.

The chain has TRBV29-1 and TRBJ2-1; 10 bases agree with TRBD1. Germline assignment: CDR1 SQVTM and CDR2 ANQGSEA. Trimming at V came to 6 bases and at J to 2 bases, leaving 13 bases not matched to a gene. The CDR3 extends over 17 amino acids. This chain's CDR3 is CSVRGQGTLFAYNEQFF. The CDR3 region has the DNA TGCAGCGTAAGGGGACAGGGGACCCTGTTCGCCTACAATGAGCAGTTCTTC.

In its sample, this clone was seen once. V is TRBV5-6 and J is TRBJ1-3; D may be TRBD1 (6 bases). Germline V CDR1 and CDR2: SGHDT, YYEEEE. There are 19 residues in the CDR3. Trimming left V 0 bases short and J 1 base short, with 20 bases between. As DNA, the CDR3 is TGTGCCAGCAGCTTGGCCAGGGGCAGCAGAACACTATCTGGAAACACCATATATTTT. This codes for CASSLARGSRTLSGNTIYF.

The chain carries TRBV27 and TRBJ2-1, with TRBD1 matching 8 bases. V gave up 4 bases and J gave up 7 bases; unmatched junction bases: 12. The germline V gene has CDR1 MNHEY and CDR2 SMNVEV (reference sequence). This CDR3 region has 16 residues. The DNA for the CDR3 is TGTGCCAGCAGTTCCGTGGCAGGGGGCAAAGGGAATGAGCAGTTCTTC. It specifies CASSSVAGGKGNEQFF.

V gene TRBV7-2 combines with J gene TRBJ2-7, with TRBD1 as a possible D gene (5 bases). CDR1 is SGHTA, CDR2 FQGNSA, per germline. V lost 0 bases and J lost 4, with 13 bases in between. The CDR3 runs to 15 residues. CDR3 in amino acids: CASSLAGQGLYEQYF. CDR3 DNA sequence: TGTGCCAGCAGCTTAGCAGGGCAGGGCCTATACGAGCAGTACTTC.

This sequence joins TRBV6-5 and TRBJ2-7, with D tentatively TRBD1 (6 bases). This CDR3 comprises 15 residues. Per germline, CDR1 MNHEY and CDR2 SVGAGI. Trimming left V 5 bases short and J 6 bases short, with 20 bases between. CDR3 bases: TGTGCCAGCAGTCTTTCCGGGACACAAGCCTTCGAGCAGTACTTC. This sequence encodes CASSLSGTQAFEQYF.

The chain combines TRBV6-1 with TRBJ1-1; no clear D gene. In germline, CDR1 is MNHNS, CDR2 SASEGT. The CDR3 sequence is 14 residues long. Trimming removed 0 bases from V and 6 bases from J, with 11 bases in between. The CDR3 protein is CASSEALMAAEAFF. As DNA, the CDR3 is TGTGCCAGCAGTGAAGCCCTTATGGCCGCTGAAGCTTTCTTT.

The V and J genes are TRBV15 and TRBJ2-7, with 9 bases fitting TRBD2. This CDR3 has 14 residues. Germline assignment: CDR1 LNHNV and CDR2 YYDKDF (reference sequence). After removal of 0 bases from V and 7 bases from J, the junction contained 4 bases not matched to a gene. The CDR3 loop is CATSRDLAGREQYF. In nucleotides, the CDR3 is TGTGCCACCAGCAGAGATCTAGCGGGGAGGGAGCAGTACTTC.

J is TRBJ1-4 and V is TRBV14; D gene uncertain. CDR1 SGHDN and CDR2 FVKESK come from the germline V gene. The V end was cut by 0 bases, the J end by 10 bases, with 15 bases between. This CDR3 comprises 15 residues. The CDR3 protein is CASSQEADYMGKLFF. CDR3 sequence (DNA): TGTGCCAGCAGCCAAGAAGCTGACTACATGGGAAAACTGTTTTTT. The variable domain in full, with the rest retrieved from reference TRBV14 and TRBJ1-4, is EAGVTQFPSHSVIEKGQTVTLRCDPISGHDNLYWYRRVMGKEIKFLLHFVKESKQDESGMPNNRFLAERTGGTYSTLKVQPAELEDSGVYFCASSQEADYMGKLFFGSGTQLSVL.

The chain has TRBV12-5 and TRBJ2-2; weak D call: TRBD1 (5 bases). The CDR3 runs to 16 residues. V shed 5 bases and J shed 4 bases, with 17 bases lying between them. Per the germline V gene, CDR1 is LGHNT and CDR2 is FRNRAP. This CDR3 reads CASGPGQGYSTGELFF. DNA for the CDR3: TGTGCTAGTGGTCCGGGCCAGGGATATTCCACCGGGGAGCTGTTTTTT.

V usage is TRBV7-8 and J usage is TRBJ2-2; a weak D match, TRBD2 (6 bases). Germline CDR1 SGHVS, CDR2 FQNEAQ. Between the trimmed V and J ends, which lost 5 bases and 6 bases, there was a span of 19 bases. This CDR3 has 16 amino acids. This CDR3 is CASSLWGSGVSGELFF. The CDR3 coding sequence is TGTGCCAGCAGCCTGTGGGGTAGCGGCGTCTCCGGGGAGCTGTTTTTT.

This clone has a single count. This rearrangement joins TRBV5-1 to TRBJ1-2; the D is unclear. Between the trimmed V and J ends, which lost 0 bases and 5 bases, there was a span of 11 bases. Germline values: CDR1 SGHRS, CDR2 YFSETQ. The CDR3 spans 14 residues. Here the CDR3 reads CASSLEYAAYGYTF. The DNA of the CDR3 is TGCGCCAGCAGCTTGGAGTACGCGGCATATGGCTACACCTTC.

The genes are TRBV15 and TRBJ2-7; no clear D gene. The V end lost 0 bases, the J end lost 6 bases, and 18 bases lay between the germline ends. Per germline, CDR1 LNHNV and CDR2 YYDKDF (reference sequence). CDR3 size: 16 residues. CDR3 amino acids: CATSRDLALNDGEQYF. The CDR3 DNA is TGTGCCACCAGCAGAGATCTGGCCCTTAACGATGGCGAGCAGTACTTC. Together with reference TRBV15 and TRBJ2-7, the CDR3 gives the full variable domain: DAMVIQNPRYQVTQFGKPVTLSCSQTLNHNVMYWYQQKSSQAPKLLFHYYDKDFNNEADTPDNFQSRRPNTSFCFLDIRSPGLGDTAMYLCATSRDLALNDGEQYFGPGTRLTVT.

The V gene is TRBV27, the J gene TRBJ2-7, with D maybe TRBD1 (6 bases). The CDR3 spans 14 residues. Trimming took off 2 bases at V and 2 bases at J, with 10 bases between the two ends. Germline assignment: CDR1 MNHEY and CDR2 SMNVEV (reference sequence). The CDR3, as DNA: TGTGCCAGCAGTTTAGCACAGGGCGCCTACGAGCAGTACTTC. Amino acid sequence: CASSLAQGAYEQYF.

The genes are TRBV7-2 and TRBJ2-7, with TRBD1 matching over 9 bases. V trimming: 6 bases; J trimming: 2 bases; junction bases outside the gene matches: 11. Germline CDR1 and CDR2: SGHTA and FQGNSA. The CDR3 loop spans 16 amino acids. In DNA form, the CDR3 reads TGTGCCAGCAGACGCCGACCGGGACAGGGCCCCTACGAGCAGTACTTC. Protein: CASRRRPGQGPYEQYF.

The chain joins TRBV30 to TRBJ2-7; tentatively, D is TRBD2 (6 bases). The germline CDR1 and CDR2 sequences are GTSNPN and SVGIG (reference sequence). The CDR3 extends over 13 amino acids. V dropped 1 base and J dropped 5 bases, with 12 bases sitting between them. Here the CDR3 reads CAWSGLEPHEQYF. The DNA for the CDR3 is TGTGCCTGGAGTGGACTAGAACCCCACGAGCAGTACTTC.

The V gene is TRBV19, the J gene TRBJ2-2, with D maybe TRBD1 (6 bases). Germline CDR1 LNHDA, CDR2 SQIVND (reference sequence). Trimming cost V 3 bases and J 3 bases, with 14 bases left between them. The CDR3 runs 16 residues. CDR3 DNA sequence: TGTGCCAGTAGTATGGGTGGGGGCATGGACACCGGGGAGCTGTTTTTT. Its protein product is CASSMGGGMDTGELFF.

V is TRBV7-9 and J is TRBJ2-7; TRBD1 aligns across 7 bases. Germline V gene sequence: CDR1 SEHNR, CDR2 FQNEAQ (reference sequence). The J segment lost 2 bases and the V segment lost 4 bases, leaving 5 bases of the junction unmatched. CDR3 size: 14 residues. CDR3 protein: CASSYGTDPYEQYF. CDR3 nucleotide sequence: TGTGCCAGCAGCTATGGGACAGATCCCTACGAGCAGTACTTC.

The chain uses TRBV5-8 and TRBJ1-5; 9 nucleotides agree with TRBD1. The germline gives CDR1 SGHTS, CDR2 YDEGEE. CDR3 length: 15 amino acids. The junction had 2 bases not matched to a gene; V was cut back by 0 bases and J by 4 bases. CDR3 DNA sequence: TGTGCCAGCAGCTTGGGGGGGACAGGGAATCAGCCCCAGCATTTT. Translating gives CASSLGGTGNQPQHF.

The chain joins TRBV5-1 to TRBJ2-7; 14 nucleotides match TRBD2. Germline CDR1 reads SGHRS; CDR2 reads YFSETQ. After removal of 4 bases from V and 3 bases from J, the junction contained 6 bases not matched to a gene. The CDR3 runs to 16 residues. CDR3 DNA: TGCGCCAGCAGCACCCGTGGGACTAGCGGGGGCTACGAGCAGTACTTC. Amino acids: CASSTRGTSGGYEQYF.

In DNA, the CDR3 is TGTGCCAGCTCCCCTAGCCTGACTGAGCGGTACAATGAGCAGTTCTTC. Translation: CASSPSLTERYNEQFF. This rearrangement joins TRBV18 to TRBJ2-1, with TRBD2 as a possible D gene (5 bases). The V and J ends lost 6 bases and 4 bases respectively, with 19 bases between them. The length of the CDR3 is 16 residues. Per germline, CDR1 KGHSH and CDR2 LQKENI.

The chain recombines TRBV7-9 with TRBJ2-7; the match to TRBD2 covers 7 bases. J gave up 3 bases and V 1 base, and 6 bases lay outside the gene matches. The CDR3 is 15 amino acids. CDR1 is SEHNR, CDR2 FQNEAQ, per germline (reference sequence). The chain's CDR3 is CASSLEGRGSYEQYF. The CDR3 DNA sequence: TGTGCCAGCAGCTTAGAGGGGCGGGGGAGCTACGAGCAGTACTTC.

This clone was seen only once. This chain links TRBV4-3 with TRBJ2-7, with unresolved D. Germline-derived CDR1 and CDR2 are LGHNA and YSLEER. The length of the CDR3 is 14 residues. The V end was cut by 4 bases, the J end by 0 bases, with 10 bases between. The CDR3 loop reads CASSRGVSSYEQYF. In DNA form, the CDR3 reads TGCGCCAGCAGCCGAGGAGTGAGCTCCTACGAGCAGTACTTC.